The 4 T cell receptor beta chains below were found in one sample sequenced in a study of cytomegalovirus exposure and HLA in healthy donors. The PCR ran on 60 Vbeta and 13 Jbeta primers. Clones were sequenced by immunoSEQ multiplex PCR, and TCRdb holds only the in-frame ones, with some missing. The sample has around 130,000 clones, 79% seen once. Specimen: PBMCs. All receptors come from a man aged 18 to 30 in good health and CMV-seronegative.

The CDR3 sequence is CAIRGGESPTFF. Here the CDR3 DNA reads TGTGCCATCAGGGGAGGGGAATCCCCTACGTTCTTC. The gene calls are TRBV10-3 and TRBJ2-1, with 7 bases aligning to TRBD2. Germline trimming cut 6 bases from V and 15 bases from J; bases unmatched to any gene: 11. Germline V gene sequence: CDR1 ENHRY, CDR2 SYGVKD. CDR3 length equals 12 residues.

V is TRBV28 and J is TRBJ2-2; TRBD2 might be the D (6 bases). Trimming took off 1 base at V and 2 bases at J, with 23 bases between the two ends. This CDR3 spans 20 amino acids. The germline V gene encodes CDR1 MDHEN and CDR2 SYDVKM. DNA for the CDR3: TGTGCCAGCAGTTTATTCACGGGAGTGGAATTCCGTTTTAACACCGGGGAGCTGTTTTTT. Its protein is CASSLFTGVEFRFNTGELFF.

The chain employs TRBV29-1 and TRBJ2-7; 8 nucleotides line up with TRBD2. J lost 7 bases, V lost 7 bases, and 15 bases had no gene match. The CDR3 runs 14 residues. Germline CDR1 SQVTM, CDR2 ANQGSEA. This CDR3 reads CSAESGLGEREQYF. The CDR3 DNA reads as TGCAGCGCAGAATCGGGACTAGGGGAGCGGGAGCAGTACTTC.

This chain uses TRBV27 with TRBJ1-6; the D gene is possibly TRBD1 (6 bases). V lost 1 base and J 7 bases, leaving 20 bases between the germline ends. Germline V gene data show CDR1 as MNHEY and CDR2 as SMNVEV (reference sequence). The length of the CDR3 is 18 residues. For the CDR3, the DNA is TGTGCCAGCAGTTTATACCTTCGCACAGGGACGCAGAATTCACCCCTCCACTTT. Translated, it gives CASSLYLRTGTQNSPLHF.